The rows below give T cell receptor beta chains drawn from one sample of a study of T cell responses to AZD1222 COVID-19 vaccine. Sequencing was performed with immunoSEQ multiplex PCR; in TCRdb, only in-frame clones are kept and a portion is missing. Of under 150,000 clones in the sample, 85% to 95% were seen once. The source material was peripheral blood, sampled on day 0 of AZD1222 vaccination. These receptor sequences come from an adult in good health. The conserved cysteine and the conserved F or W are not part of the CDR3 here.

13	TRBJ1-5	TRBV19	ASSIGGAGDQPQH
10	TRBJ2-7	TRBV6-5	ASMTRVYEQY
13	TRBJ2-5	TRBV9	ASSVDAFPEETQY
11	TRBJ2-7	TRBV5-6	ASSLAAVYEQY
12	TRBJ2-7	TRBV5-1	ASSLNLAGGEQY
12	TRBJ2-3	TRBV24-1	ATSGGGPEDTQY
11	TRBJ1-6	TRBV5-4	ASSLDPDSPLH
14	TRBJ2-7	TRBV7-2	ASSLEASGADYEQY
10	TRBJ2-7	TRBV30	AWSVANYEQY
11	TRBJ1-2	TRBV28	ASSLLGLGGYT
12	TRBJ2-4	TRBV6-2/TRBV6-3	ASSYAVAKNIQY
13	TRBJ2-2	TRBV14	ASSRLGAQVGELF
14	TRBJ2-5	TRBV4-2	ASSQTGLAGKETQY
15	TRBJ1-5	TRBV7-8	ASSLGDRGWGNQPQH
11	TRBJ1-6	TRBV10-2	ASSPGPNSPLH
11	TRBJ2-2	TRBV7-3	ASSSPGTGELF
12	TRBJ1-1	TRBV11-2	ASSFERVWTEAF
11	TRBJ2-3	TRBV6-5	AIQREGTDTQY
13	TRBJ1-3	TRBV6-5	ASSYSMLHGNTIY
14	TRBJ1-4	TRBV10-2	ASTLDRAATNEKLF
14	TRBJ2-5	TRBV7-7	ASSLEVGAARETQY
13	TRBJ1-5	TRBV15	ATSSSGRINQPQH
13	TRBJ2-1	TRBV6-1	ASSEGSGRVDEQF
9	TRBJ1-2	TRBV7-9	ASSLKGGYT
11	TRBJ1-1	TRBV5-6	ASSLAAGPEAF
12	TRBJ2-2	TRBV29-1	SVVYQDHTGELF
9	TRBJ2-1	TRBV29-1	SVRRFGEQF
12	TRBJ1-1	TRBV18	ASSPEEVRTEAF
14	TRBJ2-7	TRBV28	ASSHQGANPDPEQY
11	TRBJ2-1	TRBV5-4	ASSRTFSNEQF
10	TRBJ1-1	TRBV19	ASIGENTEAF
16	TRBJ1-3	TRBV18	ASSPQAAKLLSGNTIY